The clone carrying this TCR beta chain was counted between two and nine times. Antigen: not known. Sequenced by immunoSEQ multiplex PCR; TCRdb stores in-frame clones only, minus some. The table lists about a million clones, roughly 77% of them singletons. Losses at the gene ends were 8 bases for V and 8 bases for J; bases not matched to a gene: 7. The CDR3 loop spans 13 amino acids. Germline CDR1 reads MDHEN; CDR2 reads SYDVKM. This entry comes from a study of shared clonotypes between healthy human individuals. Study-wide points: Larger richness was generally estimated for naive than memory subsets.

The gene calls are TRBV28 and TRBJ2-4; 9 bases map to TRBD1. Sequenced material: memory CD4+ T cells from PBMCs. The subset is: CD45RA-negative fraction. This sequence was found in a man younger than 35 in good health. Some clones in this sample may be carry-over from other donors' samples. CDR3 region: CASRQGGSDIQYF. The CDR3 nucleotides read TGTGCCAGCCGACAGGGGGGATCAGACATTCAGTACTTC.